This entry lists 2 T cell receptor beta chains sequenced from one sample in a study of T cells after yellow fever vaccination. Each CDR3 protein is one row after TCRdb ran MiXCR on the 5' RACE reads. Of approximately 600,000 distinct CDR3 sequences detected, roughly an eighth appear once; the ten largest clones hold 14% to 15%. The source was PBMCs, collected on the day of the yellow fever booster vaccination. The receptors come from a man under 40 who received the YFV17D yellow fever vaccine.

The CDR3 sequence: CATSRDPTGGWETQYF. The CDR3, as DNA: TGTGCCACCAGCAGAGATCCCACAGGGGGCTGGGAGACCCAGTACTTC. The chain couples TRBV15 to TRBJ2-5; 9 nucleotides agree with TRBD1. The CDR3 has 16 amino acids. With 0 bases clipped from V and 5 bases from J, the junction kept 7 bases outside the gene matches. Germline CDR1 is LNHNV and CDR2 is YYDKDF (reference sequence).

V and J are TRBV29-1 and TRBJ1-5; D is undetermined. The CDR3 sequence is 13 residues long. CDR1 is SQVTM, CDR2 ANQGSEA, per germline. V lost 6 bases and J 3 bases, leaving 12 bases between the germline ends. The CDR3 here is CSVADGDNQPQHF. The CDR3 DNA reads TGCAGCGTGGCGGACGGGGACAATCAGCCCCAGCATTTT.